This TCR beta chain originates from a study of blood T cell repertoires in COVID-19. Generated by immunoSEQ multiplex PCR, the TCRdb table keeps only in-frame clones and is missing some. The table has tens of thousands of clones, over 80% seen once. Germline CDR1 and CDR2: SNHLY and FYNNEI. V shed 6 bases and J 6 bases; nucleotides not matched to a gene: 7. The CDR3 spans 13 residues. V and J are TRBV2 and TRBJ1-1; 7 bases are shared with TRBD1. This clonotype was sampled from a woman aged 55-70 years with acute or convalescent COVID-19. Material for sequencing was peripheral blood. CDR3 coding DNA: TGTGCCAGCAGCGACAGGGCTCTAGCTGAAGCTTTCTTT. This encodes CASSDRALAEAFF.